These 22 T cell receptor beta chains share one sample of origin, sequenced in a study of post-analysis software for immune sequencing data. Study observations and caveats: Four to six TRBV segments were more frequent in patients than controls; TRBV5-6, TRBV5-1 and TRBV20-1 belonged to this group.

Every TCR beta cDNA library bore unique molecular identifiers. TCRdb reanalysed the PCR reads using MiXCR and keeps one entry per CDR3 protein. This sample has 600,000 to 700,000 distinct CDR3 sequences; around 64% occur once, and the top ten carry around 11%. The antigens these receptors bind are not known. The material sequenced was blood. The receptors were gathered from a girl aged 2 to 10 with multiple sclerosis.

V gene TRBV10-3 combines with J gene TRBJ2-1; weak D call: TRBD1 (6 bases). The CDR3 contains 13 residues. V dropped 6 bases and J dropped 8 bases, with 14 bases sitting between them. The germline V gene encodes CDR1 ENHRY and CDR2 SYGVKD. For the CDR3, the DNA is TGTGCCATCAGGGGGGCCTCTCTACATGAGCAGTTCTTC. It specifies CAIRGASLHEQFF.

The chain joins TRBV6-2 or TRBV6-3 to TRBJ2-5, with D unresolved. Between the trimmed V and J ends, which lost 4 bases and 0 bases, there was a span of 9 bases. CDR3 length: 14 residues. CDR1 and CDR2 from the germline V gene are MNHEY and SVGEGT. The CDR3 coding sequence is TGTGCCAGCAGTTCAGACGGAGACCAAGAGACCCAGTACTTC. Translating gives CASSSDGDQETQYF.

The chain couples TRBV2 to TRBJ2-5; D gene unclear. The last part of the DNA fits TRBJ2-7 better; the J call may be wrong. This CDR3 is 15 amino acids long. Germline CDR1 is SNHLY and CDR2 is FYNNEI. The CDR3 region is CASSPPSITAYEQYF. The CDR3 bases are TGTGCCAGCAGCCCACCAAGTATTACAGCGTACGAGCAGTACTTC.

This clonotype has more than one count but fewer than ten. This sequence joins TRBV5-1 and TRBJ2-1, with 9 bases that match TRBD2. Per the germline V gene, CDR1 is SGHRS and CDR2 is YFSETQ. J lost 6 bases, V lost 1 base, and 5 bases had no gene match. CDR3 size: 15 residues. The CDR3 loop is CASSLMREGSNEQFF. In DNA form, the CDR3 reads TGCGCCAGCAGCTTGATGCGGGAGGGCTCCAATGAGCAGTTCTTC.

The rearrangement uses TRBV20-1 and TRBJ2-3; 9 bases agree with TRBD2. This CDR3 region has 15 residues. Germline V gene data show CDR1 as DFQATT and CDR2 as SNEGSKA (reference sequence). J was trimmed by 3 bases and V by 2 bases; bases with no gene match: 6. The CDR3 loop is CSARNPSGETDTQYF. For the CDR3, the DNA is TGCAGTGCTAGAAACCCTAGCGGGGAGACAGATACGCAGTATTTT.

This clonotype was seen more than once but under ten times. V gene TRBV14 combines with J gene TRBJ2-1, with D perhaps matching TRBD2 (6 bases). The CDR3 loop spans 17 amino acids. Germline loops: CDR1 SGHDN, CDR2 FVKESK. Trimming stripped 1 base from V and 8 bases from J, with 21 bases between. The CDR3 reads CASSQAHGSELDYEQFF. In nucleotides, the CDR3 is TGTGCCAGCAGCCAAGCCCACGGGAGTGAATTAGATTATGAGCAGTTCTTC.

This clonotype came up once. This chain links TRBV21-1 with TRBJ2-1; TRBD1 was called by the table and not checked on the DNA. TRBV21-1 is designated a pseudogene. The CDR3 has 15 amino acids. The DNA of the CDR3 is TGTGCCAGCAGCAAGAGGCAGGGGTCCTACAATGAGCAGTTCTTC. Encoded protein: CASSKRQGSYNEQFF.

This clonotype was picked up a small number of times. This rearrangement joins TRBV6-5 to TRBJ2-7; 10 nucleotides match TRBD2. Germline-derived CDR1 and CDR2 are MNHEY and SVGAGI. This CDR3 has 14 residues. V shed 6 bases and J 0 bases; nucleotides not matched to a gene: 2. CDR3 in DNA: TGTGCCAGCAGGGCTAGCGGGAGCTCCTACGAGCAGTACTTC. Protein sequence: CASRASGSSYEQYF.

The gene calls are TRBV12-3 or TRBV12-4 and TRBJ2-7; D ambiguous. The CDR3 extends over 16 amino acids. The ends were cut back, 1 base at V and 0 bases at J, with 13 bases in the middle. CDR3 region: CASSLGPKGLSYEQYF. The CDR3 nucleotides are TGTGCCAGCAGTTTAGGACCAAAAGGGCTCTCCTACGAGCAGTACTTC.

This chain links TRBV19 with TRBJ2-1, with 10 bases identical to TRBD1. The CDR3 runs 15 residues. V gave up 5 bases and J gave up 9 bases; unmatched junction bases: 10. Germline V CDR1 and CDR2: LNHDA, SQIVND (reference sequence). CDR3 sequence (DNA): TGTGCCAGTAGTTTCCTCGGGACAGGGGATCGTGAGCAGTTCTTC. This codes for CASSFLGTGDREQFF.

The rearrangement links TRBV10-3 to TRBJ2-1; tentative D call: TRBD2 (5 bases). Trimming took off 6 bases at V and 1 base at J, with 7 bases between the two ends. The V gene's germline CDR1 is ENHRY and CDR2 SYGVKD. This CDR3 is 13 amino acids long. The CDR3 loop is CAIRGESYNEQFF. CDR3 DNA: TGTGCCATCAGGGGAGAGTCCTACAATGAGCAGTTCTTC.

This clonotype was counted between two and nine times. The V call is TRBV27, the J call TRBJ2-3; D is ambiguous. V lost 10 bases and J lost 4, with 18 bases in between. The CDR3 length is 14 residues. Germline V CDR1 and CDR2: MNHEY, SMNVEV (reference sequence). In DNA, the CDR3 is TGTGCCACCCGGGCAGGCGACCTCCCAGATACGCAGTATTTT. It codes for CATRAGDLPDTQYF.

V gene TRBV11-2 combines with J gene TRBJ2-1; tentative D call: TRBD1 (6 bases). The CDR3 covers 18 residues. The germline gives CDR1 SGHAT, CDR2 FQNNGV. V lost 0 bases and J lost 0, with 15 bases in between. The CDR3 loop reads CASSLDRRTAFSYNEQFF. DNA of the CDR3: TGTGCCAGCAGCTTAGATCGCCGGACAGCTTTCTCCTACAATGAGCAGTTCTTC.

This chain links TRBV20-1 with TRBJ2-1; D call uncertain. The germline gives CDR1 DFQATT, CDR2 SNEGSKA (reference sequence). V lost 1 base to trimming and J lost 8 bases, with 6 bases between them. The length of the CDR3 is 11 residues. The CDR3 reads CSARGADEQFF. The CDR3, as DNA: TGCAGTGCTAGAGGGGCGGATGAGCAGTTCTTC.

The chain employs TRBV10-3 and TRBJ1-1; D is perhaps TRBD1 (5 bases). Germline lookup yields CDR1 ENHRY and CDR2 SYGVKD. With 6 bases removed from V and 1 base from J, the gap between germline ends came to 12 bases. The length of the CDR3 is 14 residues. The CDR3 region has the DNA TGTGCCATCAGAGACCCGAGGGGGAACACTGAAGCTTTCTTT. It is translated as CAIRDPRGNTEAFF.

This clonotype was seen more than once but under ten times. The rearrangement uses TRBV29-1 and TRBJ2-4; the D gene is possibly TRBD1 (7 bases). With 4 bases removed from V and 8 bases from J, the gap between germline ends came to 21 bases. The germline V gene encodes CDR1 SQVTM and CDR2 ANQGSEA. CDR3 length: 15 residues. The CDR3 loop reads CSVGGAPGQLDIQYF. CDR3 DNA sequence: TGCAGCGTTGGGGGGGCGCCGGGACAGTTGGACATTCAGTACTTC.

This clonotype appeared a single time. This rearrangement joins TRBV4-2 to TRBJ1-4; a possible D gene is TRBD1 (5 bases). V shed 5 bases and J shed 6 bases, with 16 bases lying between them. The CDR3 is made up of 15 amino acids. CDR1 and CDR2 (germline): LGHNA, YNFKEQ. For the CDR3, the DNA is TGTGCCAGCAGCACTGGGACGGGATCAGATGAAAAACTGTTTTTT. As protein: CASSTGTGSDEKLFF.

The V call is TRBV29-1, the J call TRBJ1-4, with TRBD1 matching over 9 bases. After removal of 6 bases from V and 8 bases from J, the junction contained 10 bases not matched to a gene. Germline V gene sequence: CDR1 SQVTM, CDR2 ANQGSEA. The CDR3 is 14 residues long. Here the CDR3 reads CSVTGQGEREKLFF. The CDR3 bases are TGCAGCGTAACGGGACAGGGCGAGAGGGAAAAACTGTTTTTT.

The V gene is TRBV11-2, the J gene TRBJ2-5, with D possibly being TRBD1 or TRBD2 (5 bases each). The V end lost 3 bases, the J end lost 5 bases, and 13 bases lay between the germline ends. This CDR3 comprises 14 residues. In germline, CDR1 is SGHAT, CDR2 FQNNGV. The CDR3 DNA is TGTGCCAGCAGCTTTTCTAAGGGACCGGAGACCCAGTACTTC. Translated, it gives CASSFSKGPETQYF. The variable domain in full, with the rest retrieved from reference TRBV11-2 and TRBJ2-5, is EAGVAQSPRYKIIEKRQSVAFWCNPISGHATLYWYQQILGQGPKLLIQFQNNGVVDDSQLPKDRFSAERLKGVDSTLKIQPAKLEDSAVYLCASSFSKGPETQYFGPGTRLLVL.

The chain uses TRBV7-9 and TRBJ2-1; D may correspond to TRBD1 or TRBD2 (5 bases each). The CDR3 has 20 residues. Trimming pared 2 bases from V and 0 bases from J, leaving 23 bases between. Germline-derived CDR1 and CDR2 are SEHNR and FQNEAQ (reference sequence). The CDR3 region has the DNA TGTGCCAGCAGCTTACGAGGGCAGGGCCACGTCCGTAGCTCCTACAATGAGCAGTTCTTC. Its translation: CASSLRGQGHVRSSYNEQFF.

A single count supports this clonotype. The rearrangement uses TRBV5-1 and TRBJ2-5, with D perhaps matching TRBD1 or TRBD2 (5 bases each). Germline values: CDR1 SGHRS, CDR2 YFSETQ. The V gene lost 0 bases and the J gene lost 4 bases, with 16 bases spanning the gap. The CDR3 consists of 16 residues. CDR3 loop: CASSLGPGSSAETQYF. DNA of the CDR3: TGCGCCAGCAGCTTGGGGCCAGGGAGCAGTGCAGAGACCCAGTACTTC.

A few counts support this clonotype. This chain joins TRBV6-2 or TRBV6-3 and TRBJ2-1, with TRBD2 identical over 10 bases. This CDR3 has 16 amino acids. Germline V gene lookup returns CDR1 MNHEY and CDR2 SVGEGT. With 7 bases clipped from V and 7 bases from J, the junction kept 13 bases outside the gene matches. This CDR3 reads CASNSYQRGGGNEQFF. CDR3 sequence (DNA): TGTGCCAGCAATAGCTATCAGCGGGGGGGCGGTAATGAGCAGTTCTTC.